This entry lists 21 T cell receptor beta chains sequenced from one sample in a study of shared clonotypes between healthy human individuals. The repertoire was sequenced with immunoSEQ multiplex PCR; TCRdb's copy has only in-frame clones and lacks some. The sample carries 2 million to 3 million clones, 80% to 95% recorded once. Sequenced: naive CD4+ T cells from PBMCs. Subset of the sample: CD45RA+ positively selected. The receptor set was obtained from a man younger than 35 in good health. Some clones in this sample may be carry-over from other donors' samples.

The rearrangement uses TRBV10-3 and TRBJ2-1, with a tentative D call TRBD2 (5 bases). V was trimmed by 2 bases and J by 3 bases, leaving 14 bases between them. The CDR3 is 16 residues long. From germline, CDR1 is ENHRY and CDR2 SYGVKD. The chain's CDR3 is CAISEGVSGNYNEQFF. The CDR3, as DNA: TGTGCCATCAGTGAGGGTGTAAGCGGAAACTACAATGAGCAGTTCTTC.

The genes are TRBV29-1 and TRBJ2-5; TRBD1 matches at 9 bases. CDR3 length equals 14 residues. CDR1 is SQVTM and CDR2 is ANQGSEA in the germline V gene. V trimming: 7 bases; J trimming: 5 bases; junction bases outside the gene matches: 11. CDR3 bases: TGCAGCGCCCGGGGACAAGGACAGGGGGAGACCCAGTACTTC. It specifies CSARGQGQGETQYF. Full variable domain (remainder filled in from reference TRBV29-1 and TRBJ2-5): SAVISQKPSRDICQRGTSLTIQCQVDSQVTMMFWYRQQPGQSLTLIATANQGSEATYESGFVIDKFPISRPNLTFSTLTVSNMSPEDSSIYLCSARGQGQGETQYFGPGTRLLVL.

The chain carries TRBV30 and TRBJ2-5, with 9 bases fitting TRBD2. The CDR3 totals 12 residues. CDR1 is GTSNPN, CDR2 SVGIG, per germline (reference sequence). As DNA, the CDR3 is TGTGCGACCTCGACTAGCGGAGAGACCCAGTACTTC. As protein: CATSTSGETQYF.

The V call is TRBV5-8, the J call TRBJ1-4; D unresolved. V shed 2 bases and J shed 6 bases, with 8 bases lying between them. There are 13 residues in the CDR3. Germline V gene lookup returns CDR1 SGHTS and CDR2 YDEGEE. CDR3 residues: CASSFSEDEKLFF. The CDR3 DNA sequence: TGTGCCAGCAGCTTCTCGGAAGATGAAAAACTGTTTTTT.

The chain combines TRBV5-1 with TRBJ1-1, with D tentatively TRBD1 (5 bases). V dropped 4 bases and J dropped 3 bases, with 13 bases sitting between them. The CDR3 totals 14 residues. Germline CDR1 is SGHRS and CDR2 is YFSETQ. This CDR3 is CASSGGDGDTEAFF. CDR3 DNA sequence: TGCGCCAGCAGCGGGGGGGACGGAGACACTGAAGCTTTCTTT.

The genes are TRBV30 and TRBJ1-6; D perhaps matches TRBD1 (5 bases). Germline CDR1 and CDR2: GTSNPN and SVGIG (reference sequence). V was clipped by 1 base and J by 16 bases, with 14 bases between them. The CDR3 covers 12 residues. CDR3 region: CAWSAWGVQLHF. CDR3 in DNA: TGTGCCTGGAGTGCGTGGGGGGTCCAACTCCACTTT.

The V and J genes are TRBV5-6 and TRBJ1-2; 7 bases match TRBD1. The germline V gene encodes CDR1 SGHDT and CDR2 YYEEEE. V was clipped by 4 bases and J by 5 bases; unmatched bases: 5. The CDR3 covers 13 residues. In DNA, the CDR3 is TGTGCCAGCAGCACGGGACAGCCGTATGGCTACACCTTC. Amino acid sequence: CASSTGQPYGYTF.

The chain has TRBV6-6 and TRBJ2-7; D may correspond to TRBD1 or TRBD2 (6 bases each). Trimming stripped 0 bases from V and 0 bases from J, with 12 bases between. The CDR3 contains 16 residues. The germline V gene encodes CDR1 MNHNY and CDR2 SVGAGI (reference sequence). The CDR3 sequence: CASSYSKGGSSYEQYF. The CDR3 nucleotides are TGTGCCAGCAGTTACTCGAAGGGGGGAAGCTCCTACGAGCAGTACTTC.

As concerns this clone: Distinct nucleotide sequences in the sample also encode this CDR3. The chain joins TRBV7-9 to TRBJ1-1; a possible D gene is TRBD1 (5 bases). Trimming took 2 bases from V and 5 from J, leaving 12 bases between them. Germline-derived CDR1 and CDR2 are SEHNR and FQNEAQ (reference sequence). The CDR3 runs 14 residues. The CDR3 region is CASSLPGGGTEAFF. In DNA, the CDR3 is TGTGCCAGCAGCTTACCTGGTGGGGGAACTGAAGCTTTCTTT. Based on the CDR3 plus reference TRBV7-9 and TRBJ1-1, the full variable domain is DTGVSQNPRHKITKRGQNVTFRCDPISEHNRLYWYRQTLGQGPEFLTYFQNEAQLEKSRLLSDRFSAERPKGSFSTLEIQRTEQGDSAMYLCASSLPGGGTEAFFGQGTRLTVV.

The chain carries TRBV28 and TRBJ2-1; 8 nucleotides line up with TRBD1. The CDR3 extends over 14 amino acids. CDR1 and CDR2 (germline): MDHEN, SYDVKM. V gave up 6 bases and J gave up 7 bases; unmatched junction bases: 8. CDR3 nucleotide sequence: TGTGCCAGCAGCCCGGACAGGGCTTGGAATGAGCAGTTCTTC. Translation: CASSPDRAWNEQFF.

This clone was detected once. The CDR3 loop is CASSLAGHSYEQYF. The CDR3 bases are TGTGCCAGCAGCTTAGCGGGACACTCCTACGAGCAGTACTTC. V usage is TRBV11-2 and J usage is TRBJ2-7; TRBD1 might be the D (6 bases). V shed 1 base and J shed 0 bases, with 7 bases lying between them. There are 14 residues in the CDR3. Germline V gene lookup returns CDR1 SGHAT and CDR2 FQNNGV.

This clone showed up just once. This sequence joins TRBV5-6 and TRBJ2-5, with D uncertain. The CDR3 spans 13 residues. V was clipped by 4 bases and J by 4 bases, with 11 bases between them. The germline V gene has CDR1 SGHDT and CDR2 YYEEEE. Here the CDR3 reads CASSRVRTETQYF. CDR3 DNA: TGTGCCAGCAGCCGGGTTAGGACAGAGACCCAGTACTTC.

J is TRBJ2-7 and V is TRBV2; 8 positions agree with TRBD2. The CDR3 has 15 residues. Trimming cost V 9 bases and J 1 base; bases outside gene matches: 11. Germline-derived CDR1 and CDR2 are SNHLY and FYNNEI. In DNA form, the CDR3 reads TGTGCCAGAACGCCTCCGCGGGAGGCATCCTACGAGCAGTACTTC. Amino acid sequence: CARTPPREASYEQYF.

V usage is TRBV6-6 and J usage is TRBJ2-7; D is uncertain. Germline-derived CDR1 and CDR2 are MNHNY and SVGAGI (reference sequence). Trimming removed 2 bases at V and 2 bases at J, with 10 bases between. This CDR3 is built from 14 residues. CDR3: CASSYDDPTYEQYF. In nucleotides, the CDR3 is TGTGCCAGCAGTTACGACGACCCCACCTACGAGCAGTACTTC.

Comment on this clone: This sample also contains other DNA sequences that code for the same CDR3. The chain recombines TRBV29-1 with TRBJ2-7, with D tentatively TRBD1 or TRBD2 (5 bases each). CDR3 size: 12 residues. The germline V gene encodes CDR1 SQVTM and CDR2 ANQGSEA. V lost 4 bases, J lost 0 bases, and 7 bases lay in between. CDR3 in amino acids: CSVAGGSYEQYF. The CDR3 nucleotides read TGCAGCGTTGCTGGGGGCTCCTACGAGCAGTACTTC.

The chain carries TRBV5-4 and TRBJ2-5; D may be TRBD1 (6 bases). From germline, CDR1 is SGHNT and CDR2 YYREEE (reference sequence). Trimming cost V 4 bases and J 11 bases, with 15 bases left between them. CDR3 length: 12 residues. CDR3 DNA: TGTGCCAGCAGCGTGGACAGTTCGGAGCAGTACTTC. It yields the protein CASSVDSSEQYF. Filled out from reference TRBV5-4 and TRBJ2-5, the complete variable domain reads ETGVTQSPTHLIKTRGQQVTLRCSSQSGHNTVSWYQQALGQGPQFIFQYYREEENGRGNFPPRFSGLQFPNYSSELNVNALELDDSALYLCASSVDSSEQYFGPGTRLLVL.

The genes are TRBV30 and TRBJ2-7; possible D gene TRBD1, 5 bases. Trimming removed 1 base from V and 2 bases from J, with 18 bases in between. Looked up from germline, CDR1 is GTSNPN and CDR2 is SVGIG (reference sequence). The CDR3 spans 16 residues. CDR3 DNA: TGTGCCTGGAGTGATGGCAGGGCCCTACACACCTACGAGCAGTACTTC. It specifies CAWSDGRALHTYEQYF.

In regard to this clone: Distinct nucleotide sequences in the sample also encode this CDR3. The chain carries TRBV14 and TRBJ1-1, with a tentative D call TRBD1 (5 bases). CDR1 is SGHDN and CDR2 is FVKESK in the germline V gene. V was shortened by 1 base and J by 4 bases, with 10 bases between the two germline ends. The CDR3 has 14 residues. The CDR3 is CASSQVGGGTEAFF. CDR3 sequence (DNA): TGTGCCAGCAGCCAAGTGGGCGGGGGCACTGAAGCTTTCTTT.

CDR3 region: CASSLEVAGEYEQFF. CDR3 in DNA: TGCGCCAGCAGCTTGGAGGTAGCGGGAGAGTATGAGCAGTTCTTC. The chain carries TRBV5-1 and TRBJ2-1, with 9 positions matching TRBD2. Unmatched junction bases numbered 6, after V lost 0 bases and J lost 8 bases. CDR1 and CDR2 from the germline V gene are SGHRS and YFSETQ. This CDR3 is 15 amino acids long. Full variable domain (outside the CDR3, taken from reference TRBV5-1 and TRBJ2-1): KAGVTQTPRYLIKTRGQQVTLSCSPISGHRSVSWYQQTPGQGLQFLFEYFSETQRNKGNFPGRFSGRQFSNSRSEMNVSTLELGDSALYLCASSLEVAGEYEQFFGPGTRLTVL.

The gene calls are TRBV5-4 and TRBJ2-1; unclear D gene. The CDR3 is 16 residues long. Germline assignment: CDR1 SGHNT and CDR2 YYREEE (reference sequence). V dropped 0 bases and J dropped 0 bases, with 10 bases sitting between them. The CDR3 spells CASSLAWAGSYNEQFF. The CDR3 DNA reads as TGTGCCAGCAGCTTGGCCTGGGCCGGCTCCTACAATGAGCAGTTCTTC.

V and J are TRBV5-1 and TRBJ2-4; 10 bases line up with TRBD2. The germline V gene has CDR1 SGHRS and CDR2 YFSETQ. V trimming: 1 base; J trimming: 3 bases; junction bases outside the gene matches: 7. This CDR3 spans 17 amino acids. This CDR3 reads CASSLLAGDWGKNIQYF. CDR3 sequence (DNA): TGCGCCAGCAGCTTGCTAGCGGGAGATTGGGGCAAAAACATTCAGTACTTC.